This T cell receptor beta chain was sequenced in a study of CD8+ T cells in alopecia areata. The sequencing template was cDNA reverse transcribed from extracted RNA. Profiled with immunoSEQ multiplex PCR; TCRdb holds only in-frame clones, not every one. The sample has 100,000 to 130,000 clones, 84% seen once. Treatment meaning: oral pan-JAK inhibitor, 5-10 mg twice daily. Germline V gives CDR1 SEHNR, CDR2 FQNEAQ (reference sequence). There are 15 residues in the CDR3. V gave up 2 bases and J gave up 4 bases, with 14 bases separating them. Material: CD8+ T cells sorted from blood, obtained at week 24, from a patient treated with tofacitinib. This receptor was obtained from a human donor with alopecia areata. The chain employs TRBV7-9 and TRBJ2-5, with a tentative D call TRBD1 (6 bases). CDR3 bases: TGTGCCAGCAGCTTAAACCAGGGGCGCGTAGAGACCCAGTACTTC. It translates to CASSLNQGRVETQYF.